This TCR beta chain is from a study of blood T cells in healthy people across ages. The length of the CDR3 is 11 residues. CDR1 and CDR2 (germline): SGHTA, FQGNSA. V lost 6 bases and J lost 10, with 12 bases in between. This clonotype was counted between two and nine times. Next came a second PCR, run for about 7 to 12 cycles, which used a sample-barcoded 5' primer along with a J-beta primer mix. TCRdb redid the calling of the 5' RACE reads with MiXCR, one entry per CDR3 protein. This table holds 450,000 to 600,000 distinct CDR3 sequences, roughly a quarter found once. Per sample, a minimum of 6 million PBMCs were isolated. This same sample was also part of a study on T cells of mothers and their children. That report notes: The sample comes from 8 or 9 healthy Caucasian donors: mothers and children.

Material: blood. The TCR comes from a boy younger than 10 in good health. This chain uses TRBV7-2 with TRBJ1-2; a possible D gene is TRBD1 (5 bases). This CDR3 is CASSPRVNYTF. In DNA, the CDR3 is TGTGCCAGCAGTCCCAGGGTCAACTACACCTTC.